This T cell receptor (beta chain) comes out of a study of cytomegalovirus exposure and HLA in healthy donors. The germline V gene has CDR1 SGHAT and CDR2 FQDESV (reference sequence). The CDR3 is made up of 16 amino acids. Trimming removed 5 bases from V and 2 bases from J; junction bases left unmatched: 9. The PCR was carried out with 60 Vbeta primers and 13 Jbeta primers. Assay used: immunoSEQ multiplex PCR; TCRdb lists only in-frame clones, some missing. Recorded for this sample: some 110,000 clones. The clonotype comes from a man aged 35 to 55 in good health and CMV-seropositive. The sample taken for sequencing was PBMCs. The chain combines TRBV11-1 with TRBJ2-1; 7 nucleotides match TRBD2. The CDR3 is CASSPGTTEAYNEQFF. DNA of the CDR3: TGTGCCAGCAGCCCAGGGACTACCGAGGCCTACAATGAGCAGTTCTTC.